The present T cell receptor beta chain was sequenced within a study of T cell responses to AZD1222 COVID-19 vaccine. General study points: Among the donors, most were white British and more were female, and clonal diversity was possibly underestimated.

Assay: immunoSEQ multiplex PCR; the TCRdb copy retains only in-frame clones and omits some. The data hold about 130,000 clones, with 80% to 90% observed a single time. A remark on this clone: Its matching antigen is unknown.

Germline V gene lookup returns CDR1 LGHDT and CDR2 YNNKEL (reference sequence). Trimming took off 4 bases at V and 3 bases at J, with 15 bases between the two ends. The CDR3 runs 15 residues. The sequence derives from an adult in good health. This rearrangement joins TRBV3-1 (or the pseudogene TRBV3-2) to TRBJ1-1; D is unresolved. The sample here was peripheral blood, taken on day 0 of AZD1222 vaccination. This CDR3 is CASSLRAVSDTEAFF. CDR3 in DNA: TGTGCCAGCAGCCTCCGAGCGGTGAGTGACACTGAAGCTTTCTTT.